The 30 T cell receptor beta chains reported below all come from one sample, sequenced in a study of regulatory T cells in long-lasting Graves disease. Time point specified: newly diagnosed GD, antithyroid drugs for less than 3 months. The TCR library was made from RNA extracted from PBMCs. Construction of TCR beta libraries relied on iRepertoire HTBI primers and on Arm-PCR targeting CDR3 regions. From the multiplex PCR reads, TCRdb called clonotypes with MiXCR, one entry per CDR3 protein. The table includes approximately 300,000 distinct CDR3 sequences, about 20% detected once. The sample consisted of peripheral blood mononuclear cells (PBMCs), taken at new diagnosis, from a patient treated with antithyroid drugs. These receptor sequences come from a female donor with Graves disease.

Details on this clonotype: This sequence is one base from a far larger clone and is likely a read error. The rearrangement joins TRBV11-1 to TRBJ2-4, with D uncertain. CDR3 length: 12 residues. Germline V lookup: CDR1 SGHAT, CDR2 FQDESV (reference sequence). CDR3 sequence: CASSLGVDEQCF. The DNA for the CDR3 is TGTGCCAGCAGCTTAGGGGTTGATGAGCAGTGCTTC.

The chain employs TRBV9 and TRBJ2-1; 7 bases fit TRBD2. The V segment lost 2 bases and the J segment 6 bases; nucleotides outside the gene matches: 8. CDR3 length: 15 residues. Germline values: CDR1 SGDLS, CDR2 YYNGEE. The CDR3 here is CASSVGGGVINEQFF. The CDR3 bases are TGTGCCAGCAGCGTGGGGGGGGGGGTGATCAATGAGCAGTTCTTC.

This rearrangement joins TRBV3-1 to TRBJ1-2; D not certain. Germline CDR1 LGHDT, CDR2 YNNKEL (reference sequence). Between the trimmed V and J ends, which lost 0 bases and 8 bases, there was a span of 13 bases. The CDR3 runs 14 residues. The CDR3 region is CASSQDAGRTGYTF. CDR3 nucleotide sequence: TGTGCCAGCAGCCAAGATGCCGGACGTACCGGCTACACCTTC.

There are many counts of this clonotype. The V and J genes are TRBV7-2 and TRBJ1-2; perhaps TRBD1 as D (5 bases). Germline values: CDR1 SGHTA, CDR2 FQGNSA. The CDR3 sequence is 12 residues long. The V end was cut by 0 bases, the J end by 7 bases, with 6 bases between. The CDR3 here is CASSLAGAGYTF. CDR3 DNA: TGTGCCAGCAGCTTAGCCGGGGCTGGCTACACCTTC.

V usage is TRBV20-1 and J usage is TRBJ2-3, with TRBD2 matching over 8 bases. The CDR3 has 14 amino acids. Losses at the gene ends were 6 bases for V and 1 base for J; bases not matched to a gene: 6. CDR1 and CDR2 from the germline V gene are DFQATT and SNEGSKA (reference sequence). The CDR3 reads CSAGGGQGTDTQYF. The CDR3 DNA reads TGCAGTGCCGGGGGGGGGCAGGGCACAGATACGCAGTATTTT.

This clonotype was observed once. This chain uses TRBV2 with TRBJ2-1, with D hard to call. CDR3 length equals 15 residues. Germline loops: CDR1 SNHLY, CDR2 FYNNEI. Trimming left V 3 bases short and J 4 bases short, with 13 bases between. CDR3 nucleotides: TGTGCCAGCAGTGACCGTGTAATCCTTTACAATGAGCAGTTCTTC. Translating gives CASSDRVILYNEQFF.

This clonotype was seen ten or more times. CDR3 DNA sequence: TGTGCCAGTAGTAGAATTTCGAACAGCGTCAACACTGAAGCTTTCTTT. Translating gives CASSRISNSVNTEAFF. The chain has TRBV19 and TRBJ1-1; no clear D. This CDR3 has 16 amino acids. Germline CDR1 and CDR2: LNHDA and SQIVND (reference sequence). V lost 4 bases to trimming and J lost 2 bases, with 17 bases between them. Using reference TRBV19 and TRBJ1-1 for the parts outside the CDR3, the full variable domain is DGGITQSPKYLFRKEGQNVTLSCEQNLNHDAMYWYRQDPGQGLRLIYYSQIVNDFQKGDIAEGYSVSREKKESFPLTVTSAQKNPTAFYLCASSRISNSVNTEAFFGQGTRLTVV.

This clonotype showed up many times. The chain carries TRBV28 and TRBJ2-7, with D perhaps matching TRBD2 (6 bases). The CDR3 totals 12 residues. Germline CDR1 reads MDHEN; CDR2 reads SYDVKM. Trimming cost V 7 bases and J 3 bases, with 10 bases left between them. The CDR3 DNA is TGTGCCAGCACCACGGGGGTCTACGAGCAGTACTTC. The encoded protein is CASTTGVYEQYF.

A note on this clonotype: An end of the junction does not agree with germline; a read error may underlie this. V and J are TRBV3-1 and TRBJ2-5; D remains ambiguous. Germline loops: CDR1 LGHDT, CDR2 YNNKEL (reference sequence). This CDR3 is built from 13 residues. The chain's CDR3 is CASGQETVETQYF. As DNA, the CDR3 is TGTGCCAGCGGCCAAGAGACCGTGGAGACCCAGTACTTC.

For the CDR3, the DNA is TGTGCCAGCAGTTTAGAGGCAGGCTACTATGGCTACACCTTC. It is translated as CASSLEAGYYGYTF. The rearrangement links TRBV12-3 or TRBV12-4 to TRBJ1-2; no clear D. CDR3 length: 14 residues. Trimming took off 1 base at V and 3 bases at J, with 9 bases between the two ends.

This clonotype was detected many times. This chain connects TRBV12-5 to TRBJ2-2, with D possibly called TRBD1 or TRBD2 (5 bases each). CDR1 is LGHNT and CDR2 is FRNRAP in the germline V gene. Trimming left V 4 bases short and J 7 bases short, with 16 bases between. The CDR3 covers 15 residues. The CDR3 is CASGSLVGTVGELFF. As DNA, the CDR3 is TGTGCTAGTGGTTCCCTTGTAGGGACGGTCGGGGAGCTGTTTTTT.

V and J are TRBV27 and TRBJ2-3; 11 bases line up with TRBD2. There are 15 residues in the CDR3. Germline-derived CDR1 and CDR2 are MNHEY and SMNVEV (reference sequence). J gave up 5 bases and V 6 bases, and 7 bases lay outside the gene matches. The CDR3 sequence: CASSLAGGPRDTQYF. The CDR3 DNA is TGTGCCAGCAGCTTAGCGGGAGGGCCGCGAGATACGCAGTATTTT.

The table lists this clonotype with many counts. J is TRBJ1-2 and V is TRBV12-3 or TRBV12-4, with D tentatively TRBD1 (5 bases). V was clipped by 1 base and J by 6 bases, with 9 bases between them. This CDR3 has 13 amino acids. Here the CDR3 DNA reads TGTGCCAGCAGTTTAGGAGCAGGGAATGGCTACACCTTC. It translates to CASSLGAGNGYTF.

The chain combines TRBV27 with TRBJ2-1; 9 positions match TRBD2. This CDR3 region has 15 residues. The V gene end was trimmed by 2 bases and the J gene end by 13 bases; junction bases not matched to a gene: 12. Germline CDR1 is MNHEY and CDR2 is SMNVEV (reference sequence). The CDR3 nucleotides are TGTGCCAGCAGTTTAATGGCGGGAGGGTTCAATGGACAGTTCTTC. Encoded protein: CASSLMAGGFNGQFF.

This clonotype was found many times. V usage is TRBV6-1 and J usage is TRBJ2-7; weak D call: TRBD1 (6 bases). The CDR3 contains 11 residues. Germline-derived CDR1 and CDR2 are MNHNS and SASEGT. Trimming stripped 7 bases from V and 5 bases from J, with 9 bases between. CDR3 in amino acids: CASKNRDEQYF. The CDR3 DNA follows: TGTGCCAGCAAAAACAGGGACGAGCAGTACTTC.

This clonotype was observed once. The chain links TRBV11-3 to TRBJ1-1; the match to TRBD1 covers 8 bases. The J segment lost 10 bases and the V segment lost 0 bases, leaving 13 bases of the junction unmatched. CDR1 is SGHNT, CDR2 YENEEA, per germline. The CDR3 length is 16 residues. CDR3 DNA: TGTGCCAGCAGCTTAGATTCGGGACAGGCCCTCTCTGGAGCTTTCTTT. The encoded protein is CASSLDSGQALSGAFF.

The sample holds many counts of this clonotype. The chain couples TRBV28 to TRBJ1-4, with TRBD1 matching over 9 bases. CDR1 and CDR2 (germline): MDHEN, SYDVKM. V shed 3 bases, J shed 10 bases, and the junction held 6 bases outside the gene matches. The CDR3 contains 14 residues. The CDR3: CASSLRTGAGKLFF. CDR3 coding DNA: TGTGCCAGCAGTTTGCGGACAGGGGCGGGAAAACTGTTTTTT. The full variable domain, with the rest looked up from reference TRBV28 and TRBJ1-4, is DVKVTQSSRYLVKRTGEKVFLECVQDMDHENMFWYRQDPGLGLRLIYFSYDVKMKEKGDIPEGYSVSREKKERFSLILESASTNQTSMYLCASSLRTGAGKLFFGSGTQLSVL.

This clonotype appeared many times. This rearrangement joins TRBV7-9 to TRBJ2-3, with a weak D call TRBD2 (6 bases). The V end was cut by 8 bases, the J end by 2 bases, with 23 bases between. CDR3 size: 17 residues. Germline CDR1 SEHNR, CDR2 FQNEAQ (reference sequence). CDR3 sequence (DNA): TGTGCCAGCGGTGTTCCGTTGGGCGGGGAAAACACAGATACGCAGTATTTT. It specifies CASGVPLGGENTDTQYF.

The sample holds many counts of this clonotype. The J gene is TRBJ1-4, the V gene TRBV9, with 7 bases lining up with TRBD1. V lost 3 bases to trimming and J lost 2 bases; unmatched junction nucleotides: 7. This CDR3 is 16 amino acids long. Germline values: CDR1 SGDLS, CDR2 YYNGEE. The DNA for the CDR3 is TGTGCCAGCAGCGCCGGAGGAGGGGGCACTAATGAAAAACTGTTTTTT. Amino acids: CASSAGGGGTNEKLFF.

This clonotype has a count of ten or more. This chain joins TRBV28 and TRBJ2-7; the match to TRBD1 covers 9 bases. The CDR3 runs to 14 residues. The trim removed 6 bases at V and 0 bases at J, leaving 3 bases unmatched. Germline CDR1 reads MDHEN; CDR2 reads SYDVKM. CDR3 residues: CASRRQGVSYEQYF. The CDR3 nucleotides read TGTGCCAGCAGACGACAGGGGGTCTCCTACGAGCAGTACTTC.

About this clonotype itself: One junction end disagrees with the germline gene, perhaps due to a read error. The CDR3 bases are TGTGCCAGCAGCGTCCTAGCCACTCCCCACGAAGAGGCCCAGTACTTC. Its protein product is CASSVLATPHEEAQYF. The chain employs TRBV14 and TRBJ2-5; perhaps TRBD2 as D (5 bases). CDR1 is SGHDN and CDR2 is FVKESK in the germline V gene. CDR3 size: 16 residues.

This clonotype was seen only a few times. This chain links TRBV3-1 with TRBJ2-7; 9 positions match TRBD2. Germline values: CDR1 LGHDT, CDR2 YNNKEL (reference sequence). The length of the CDR3 is 15 residues. After removal of 3 bases from V and 3 bases from J, the junction contained 6 bases not matched to a gene. The CDR3 protein is CASSQTSGGSYEQYF. The CDR3 region has the DNA TGTGCCAGCAGCCAGACCAGCGGGGGGAGCTACGAGCAGTACTTC.

This chain joins TRBV10-3 and TRBJ2-7; 11 positions agree with TRBD2. The V gene's germline CDR1 is ENHRY and CDR2 SYGVKD. The CDR3 totals 19 residues. V trimming: 3 bases; J trimming: 4 bases; junction bases outside the gene matches: 17. CDR3 DNA: TGTGCCATCAGTGATGGTGTAGCGGGAGGGCTAAATAAAACTTACGAGCAGTACTTC. Protein product: CAISDGVAGGLNKTYEQYF.

As for this clonotype: A read error may produce the germline difference seen at one junction end. J is TRBJ1-5 and V is TRBV19, with 8 bases aligning to TRBD1. The germline gives CDR1 LNHDA, CDR2 SQIVND (reference sequence). The CDR3 has 15 amino acids. The DNA for the CDR3 is TGTGCCAGTAGGCCCAGGGGGCAGGAAAATCAGCCCCATCATTTT. It is translated as CASRPRGQENQPHHF.

Turning to this clonotype: This could be a read error, since a much larger clone is one nucleotide away. The chain couples TRBV3-1 to TRBJ2-3, with D possibly matching TRBD2 (5 bases). Germline lookup yields CDR1 LGHDT and CDR2 YNNKEL (reference sequence). The CDR3 runs 14 residues. V lost 4 bases to trimming and J lost 5 bases, with 13 bases between them. CDR3 sequence reads: CASSRPRGVDTQYF. In DNA form, the CDR3 reads TGTGCCAGCAGCCGGCCCCGGGGAGTAGATACGCAGTATTTT.

On this clonotype: A clone one base away is much larger, so this may be a read error. J is TRBJ2-3 and V is TRBV5-1; 8 nucleotides line up with TRBD1. The end of the DNA is better explained by TRBJ2-1, so the J call may be wrong. The CDR3 has 16 residues. CDR1 is SGHRS and CDR2 is YFSETQ in the germline V gene. CDR3 bases: TGCGCCAGCAGCTTTGCAGGGGGCGCAAGCTCCTACGAGCAGTTCTTC. As protein: CASSFAGGASSYEQFF.

A few counts support this clonotype. V gene TRBV5-1 combines with J gene TRBJ2-7; 9 bases match TRBD1. V lost 3 bases to trimming and J lost 3 bases; unmatched junction nucleotides: 10. Germline V gene lookup returns CDR1 SGHRS and CDR2 YFSETQ. The CDR3 consists of 16 residues. Here the CDR3 reads CASSWTTGGENYEQYF. The CDR3 DNA is TGCGCCAGCAGCTGGACAACAGGGGGCGAAAACTACGAGCAGTACTTC.

This clonotype was counted many times. This chain connects TRBV11-2 to TRBJ2-5; the D is unclear. The V end was cut by 2 bases, the J end by 5 bases, with 15 bases between. CDR3 size: 15 residues. The germline V gene encodes CDR1 SGHAT and CDR2 FQNNGV. The DNA for the CDR3 is TGTGCCAGCAGCTTAAAACTGGGCACCAGGGAGACCCAGTACTTC. This codes for CASSLKLGTRETQYF.

This clonotype was seen a few times. The rearrangement joins TRBV3-1 to TRBJ2-1; 9 bases agree with TRBD2. The germline CDR1 and CDR2 sequences are LGHDT and YNNKEL (reference sequence). CDR3 length: 16 amino acids. The trim removed 2 bases at V and 7 bases at J, leaving 9 bases unmatched. The CDR3 is CASSQIAGGPGNEQFF. The CDR3 DNA reads as TGTGCCAGCAGCCAAATCGCGGGAGGGCCTGGAAATGAGCAGTTCTTC.

This clonotype showed up many times. The gene calls are TRBV9 and TRBJ2-3, with D possibly TRBD2 on 6 matching bases. The germline CDR1 and CDR2 sequences are SGDLS and YYNGEE. The CDR3 is 15 residues long. V lost 5 bases, J lost 3 bases, and 16 bases lay in between. The DNA of the CDR3 is TGTGCCAGCAGGGAGGGCCTCTCCACAACAGATACGCAGTATTTT. Translating gives CASREGLSTTDTQYF.